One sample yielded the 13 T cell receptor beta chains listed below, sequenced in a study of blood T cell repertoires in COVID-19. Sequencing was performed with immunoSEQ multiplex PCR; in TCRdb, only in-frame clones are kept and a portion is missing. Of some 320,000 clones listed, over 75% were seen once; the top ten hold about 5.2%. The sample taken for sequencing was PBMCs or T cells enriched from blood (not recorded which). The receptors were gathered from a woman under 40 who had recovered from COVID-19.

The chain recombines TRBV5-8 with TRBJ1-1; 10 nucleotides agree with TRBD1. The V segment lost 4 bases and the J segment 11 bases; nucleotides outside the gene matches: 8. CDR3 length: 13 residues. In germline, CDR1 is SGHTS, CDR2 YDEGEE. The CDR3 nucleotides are TGTGCCAGCAGCCTGACAGGGGGCGAGTGGGCTTTCTTT. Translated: CASSLTGGEWAFF.

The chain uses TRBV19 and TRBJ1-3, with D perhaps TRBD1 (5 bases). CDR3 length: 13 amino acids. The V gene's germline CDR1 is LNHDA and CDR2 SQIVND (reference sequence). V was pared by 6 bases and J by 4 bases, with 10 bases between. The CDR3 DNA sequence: TGTGCCAGTAGACAGGCTTCGGGAAACACCATATATTTT. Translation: CASRQASGNTIYF.

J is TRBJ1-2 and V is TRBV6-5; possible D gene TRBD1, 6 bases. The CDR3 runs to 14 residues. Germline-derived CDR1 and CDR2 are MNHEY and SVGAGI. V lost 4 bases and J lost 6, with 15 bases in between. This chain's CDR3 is CASSSLRGMDGYTF. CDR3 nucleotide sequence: TGTGCCAGCAGTTCCCTCAGGGGAATGGATGGCTACACCTTC.

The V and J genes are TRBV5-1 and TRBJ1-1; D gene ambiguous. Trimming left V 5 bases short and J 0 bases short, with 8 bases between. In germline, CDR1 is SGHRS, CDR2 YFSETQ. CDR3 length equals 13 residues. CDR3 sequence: CASRTEVNTEAFF. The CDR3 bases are TGCGCCAGCAGGACGGAGGTGAACACTGAAGCTTTCTTT.

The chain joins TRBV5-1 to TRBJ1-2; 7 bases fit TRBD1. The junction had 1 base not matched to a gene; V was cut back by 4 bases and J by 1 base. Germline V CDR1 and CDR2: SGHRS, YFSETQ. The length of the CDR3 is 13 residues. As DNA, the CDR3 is TGCGCCAGCAGCGGGACAGTTAACTATGGCTACACCTTC. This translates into CASSGTVNYGYTF.

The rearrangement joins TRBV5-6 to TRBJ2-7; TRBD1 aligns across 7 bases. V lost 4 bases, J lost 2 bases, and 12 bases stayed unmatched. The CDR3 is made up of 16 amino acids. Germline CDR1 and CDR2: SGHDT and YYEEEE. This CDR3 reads CASSLVIGQDAYEQYF. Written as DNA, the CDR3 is TGTGCCAGCAGCCTCGTGATTGGACAGGATGCCTACGAGCAGTACTTC.

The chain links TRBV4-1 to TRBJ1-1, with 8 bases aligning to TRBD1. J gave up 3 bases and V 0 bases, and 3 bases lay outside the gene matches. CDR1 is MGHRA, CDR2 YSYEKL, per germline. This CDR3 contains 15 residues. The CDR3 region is CASSQESTGDTEAFF. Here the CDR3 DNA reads TGCGCCAGCAGCCAAGAGTCGACAGGGGACACTGAAGCTTTCTTT.

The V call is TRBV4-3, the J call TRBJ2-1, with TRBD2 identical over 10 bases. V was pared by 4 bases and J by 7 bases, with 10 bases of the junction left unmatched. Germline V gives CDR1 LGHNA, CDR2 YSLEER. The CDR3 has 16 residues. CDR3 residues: CASSPQRGGYINEQFF. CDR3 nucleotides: TGCGCCAGCAGCCCTCAGCGGGGGGGTTATATAAATGAGCAGTTCTTC.

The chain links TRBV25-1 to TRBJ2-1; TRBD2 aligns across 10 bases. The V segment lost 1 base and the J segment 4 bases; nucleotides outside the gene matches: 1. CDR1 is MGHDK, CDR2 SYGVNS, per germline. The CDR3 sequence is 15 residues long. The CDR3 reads CASSESSGGYNEQFF. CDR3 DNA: TGTGCCAGCAGTGAATCTAGCGGGGGTTACAATGAGCAGTTCTTC.

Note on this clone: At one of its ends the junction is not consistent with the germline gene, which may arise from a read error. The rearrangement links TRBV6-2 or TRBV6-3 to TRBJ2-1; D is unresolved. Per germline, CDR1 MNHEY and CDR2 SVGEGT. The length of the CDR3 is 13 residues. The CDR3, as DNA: TGTGCCAGCAGTTACAACTCCTTCAATGAGCAGTTCTTC. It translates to CASSYNSFNEQFF.

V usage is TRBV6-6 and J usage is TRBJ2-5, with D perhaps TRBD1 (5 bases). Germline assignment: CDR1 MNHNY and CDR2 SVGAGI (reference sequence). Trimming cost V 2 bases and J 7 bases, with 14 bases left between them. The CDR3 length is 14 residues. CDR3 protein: CASSYARAPGTQYF. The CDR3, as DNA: TGTGCCAGCAGTTACGCCAGGGCTCCTGGGACCCAGTACTTC.

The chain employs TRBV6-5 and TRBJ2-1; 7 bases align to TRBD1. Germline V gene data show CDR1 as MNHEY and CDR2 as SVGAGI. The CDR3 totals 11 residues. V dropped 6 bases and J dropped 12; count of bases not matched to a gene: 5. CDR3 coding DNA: TGTGCCAGCAGCCTCGGGACAGCGCAGTTCTTC. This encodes CASSLGTAQFF.

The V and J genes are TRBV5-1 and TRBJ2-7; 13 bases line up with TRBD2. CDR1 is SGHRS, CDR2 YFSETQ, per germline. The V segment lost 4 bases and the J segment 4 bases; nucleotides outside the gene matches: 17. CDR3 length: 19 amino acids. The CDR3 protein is CASSILAGLAGSIEYEQYF. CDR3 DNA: TGCGCCAGCAGCATACTTGCGGGACTAGCGGGGTCAATTGAATACGAGCAGTACTTC.